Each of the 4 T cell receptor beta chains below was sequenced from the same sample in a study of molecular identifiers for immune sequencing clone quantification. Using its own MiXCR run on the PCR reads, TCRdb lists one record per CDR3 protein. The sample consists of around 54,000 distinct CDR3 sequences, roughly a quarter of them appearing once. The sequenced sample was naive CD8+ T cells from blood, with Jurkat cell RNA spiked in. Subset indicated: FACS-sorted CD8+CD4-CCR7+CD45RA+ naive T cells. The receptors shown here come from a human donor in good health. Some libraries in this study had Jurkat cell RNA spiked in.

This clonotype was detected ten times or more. CDR3 nucleotides: TGCAGTGCTGAATCGGGGGACCTGTACAATGAGCAGTTCTTC. This encodes CSAESGDLYNEQFF. The rearrangement links TRBV20-1 to TRBJ2-1, with D possibly being TRBD2 (6 bases). The CDR3 runs 14 residues. CDR1 is DFQATT and CDR2 is SNEGSKA in the germline V gene (reference sequence). Deletions cut 5 bases from V and 4 bases from J, with 15 bases between.

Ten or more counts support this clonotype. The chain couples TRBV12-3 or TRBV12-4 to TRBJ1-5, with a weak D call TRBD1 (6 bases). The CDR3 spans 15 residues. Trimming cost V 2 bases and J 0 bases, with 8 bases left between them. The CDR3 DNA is TGTGCCAGCAGTTTAAGGGGGGTTAGCAATCAGCCCCAGCATTTT. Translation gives CASSLRGVSNQPQHF.

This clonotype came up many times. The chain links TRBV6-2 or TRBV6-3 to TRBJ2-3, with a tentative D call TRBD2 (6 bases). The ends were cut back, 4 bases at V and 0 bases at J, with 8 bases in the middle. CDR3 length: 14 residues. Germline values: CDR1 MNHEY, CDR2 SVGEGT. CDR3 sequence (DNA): TGTGCCAGCAGTTGGGGGACTAGCACAGATACGCAGTATTTT. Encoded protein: CASSWGTSTDTQYF.

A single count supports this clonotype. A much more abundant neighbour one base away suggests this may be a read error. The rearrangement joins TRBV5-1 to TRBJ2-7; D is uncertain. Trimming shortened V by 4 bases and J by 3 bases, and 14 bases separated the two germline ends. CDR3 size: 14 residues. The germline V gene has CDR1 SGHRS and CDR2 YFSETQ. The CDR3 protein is CASSSPGYYYEQYF. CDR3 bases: TGCGCCAGCAGCAGCCCAGGCTACTACTACGAGCAGTACTTC.